One sample yielded the 30 T cell receptor beta chains listed below, sequenced in a study of shared clonotypes between healthy human individuals. Profiled with immunoSEQ multiplex PCR; TCRdb holds only in-frame clones, not every one. The sample has approximately 940,000 clones; 76% are singletons. Sequencing used memory CD4+ T cells sorted from blood. Subset of the sample: CD45RA-negative fraction. Source of these receptors: a man aged 18 to 29 in good health.

This clone was seen only a few times. This sequence joins TRBV2 and TRBJ1-1; D is unresolved. Germline V lookup: CDR1 SNHLY, CDR2 FYNNEI. V was shortened by 5 bases and J by 8 bases, with 15 bases between the two germline ends. The CDR3 has 13 amino acids. The CDR3 reads CASSRDFKGEAFF. CDR3 bases: TGTGCCAGCAGTCGGGATTTTAAGGGAGAAGCTTTCTTT.

In this sample, this clone turned up a few times. The chain recombines TRBV7-6 with TRBJ2-5; D is unclear. Per germline, CDR1 SGHVS and CDR2 FNYEAQ. Trimming cost V 4 bases and J 0 bases, with 6 bases left between them. The CDR3 is 13 amino acids. CDR3 sequence (DNA): TGTGCCAGCAGCTCTAGACACCAAGAGACCCAGTACTTC. Translation: CASSSRHQETQYF.

In this sample, this clone turned up once. The V and J genes are TRBV5-1 and TRBJ1-2, with D possibly matching TRBD1 (5 bases). Looked up from germline, CDR1 is SGHRS and CDR2 is YFSETQ. The CDR3 is 15 residues long. V was shortened by 3 bases and J by 4 bases, with 16 bases between the two germline ends. The CDR3 bases are TGCGCCAGCAGCTCGGGTCCAGGGTCTGGCTATGGCTACACCTTC. It translates to CASSSGPGSGYGYTF.

This chain connects TRBV6-1 to TRBJ2-7; D is possibly TRBD1 or TRBD2 (5 bases each). The CDR3 runs 15 residues. The V end lost 6 bases, the J end lost 0 bases, and 15 bases lay between the germline ends. Germline lookup yields CDR1 MNHNS and CDR2 SASEGT. The CDR3 spells CASRPPGTVSYEQYF. In DNA form, the CDR3 reads TGTGCCAGCAGACCACCCGGGACGGTCTCCTACGAGCAGTACTTC.

The chain joins TRBV27 to TRBJ1-2; TRBD1 agrees at 9 bases. The junction had 5 bases not matched to a gene; V was cut back by 5 bases and J by 4 bases. The CDR3 is made up of 14 amino acids. In germline, CDR1 is MNHEY, CDR2 SMNVEV (reference sequence). The CDR3 nucleotides read TGTGCCAGCAGTAACGGACAGGGGCGCTATGGCTACACCTTC. Its translation is CASSNGQGRYGYTF.

The chain has TRBV5-1 and TRBJ2-7; the match to TRBD1 covers 11 bases. V shed 0 bases and J 3 bases; nucleotides not matched to a gene: 5. The CDR3 spans 16 residues. Germline CDR1 and CDR2: SGHRS and YFSETQ. The CDR3 DNA sequence: TGCGCCAGCAGCTTGGCCACCGGGACAGGGGGCTACGAGCAGTACTTC. Translating it yields CASSLATGTGGYEQYF.

The V and J genes are TRBV6-1 and TRBJ1-2, with D possibly TRBD1 on 5 matching bases. The CDR3 is 15 amino acids. Germline V gene data show CDR1 as MNHNS and CDR2 as SASEGT. The V and J ends lost 6 bases and 5 bases respectively, with 19 bases between them. The DNA for the CDR3 is TGTGCCAGCAGCCCATCGAGGGACGGCGTTTATGGCTACACCTTC. It encodes CASSPSRDGVYGYTF.

This clone showed up many times. The V and J genes are TRBV4-2 and TRBJ2-3; 8 nucleotides agree with TRBD2. Germline CDR1 is LGHNA and CDR2 is YNFKEQ. Germline trimming cut 3 bases from V and 2 bases from J; bases unmatched to any gene: 4. This CDR3 contains 15 residues. For the CDR3, the DNA is TGTGCCAGCAGCCAGCGGGGGGACCCCACAGATACGCAGTATTTT. It encodes CASSQRGDPTDTQYF.

This sequence joins TRBV5-4 and TRBJ2-3; D may be TRBD1 (5 bases). V lost 1 base, J lost 7 bases, and 7 bases lay in between. The germline gives CDR1 SGHNT, CDR2 YYREEE (reference sequence). The CDR3 runs to 12 residues. CDR3 bases: TGTGCCAGCAGCTTGCCAGGGAATACGCAGTATTTT. This gives the protein CASSLPGNTQYF.

V gene TRBV18 combines with J gene TRBJ2-5; weak D call: TRBD1 (6 bases). The CDR3 length is 14 residues. CDR1 is KGHSH and CDR2 is LQKENI in the germline V gene. V lost 3 bases, J lost 2 bases, and 10 bases lay in between. CDR3 in DNA: TGTGCCAGCTCACCTAAGACAGGACAAGAGACCCAGTACTTC. Translated, it gives CASSPKTGQETQYF.

The chain employs TRBV29-1 and TRBJ1-2; TRBD1 is a possible D gene (5 bases). This CDR3 region has 12 residues. V lost 3 bases, J lost 8 bases, and 13 bases lay in between. In germline, CDR1 is SQVTM, CDR2 ANQGSEA. CDR3 sequence (DNA): TGCAGCGTTGAGGGACTCATCGGCGGCTACACCTTC. Translation gives CSVEGLIGGYTF.

The chain employs TRBV27 and TRBJ2-7, with D perhaps being TRBD1 or TRBD2 (6 bases each). V was pared by 8 bases and J by 6 bases, with 20 bases between. Germline assignment: CDR1 MNHEY and CDR2 SMNVEV (reference sequence). The CDR3 totals 14 residues. CDR3 amino acids: CASRGLGGRGEQYF. CDR3 DNA sequence: TGTGCCAGCCGAGGGCTGGGGGGCAGAGGCGAGCAGTACTTC.

The rearrangement uses TRBV18 and TRBJ1-3, with 8 bases fitting TRBD1. Per the germline V gene, CDR1 is KGHSH and CDR2 is LQKENI. CDR3 length: 12 residues. After removal of 2 bases from V and 10 bases from J, the junction contained 1 base not matched to a gene. The CDR3 here is CASSPDRGTIYF. The CDR3 DNA reads as TGTGCCAGCTCACCAGACAGGGGAACCATATATTTT.

This sequence joins TRBV6-1 and TRBJ1-6, with TRBD1 as a possible D gene (6 bases). Trimming cost V 2 bases and J 6 bases, with 14 bases left between them. The CDR3 spans 16 residues. Germline CDR1 MNHNS, CDR2 SASEGT. This chain's CDR3 is CASSENGWTVNSPLHF. DNA of the CDR3: TGTGCCAGCAGTGAAAACGGCTGGACAGTTAATTCACCCCTCCACTTT.

This clone was observed once. The chain carries TRBV9 and TRBJ1-1; D may be TRBD1 (5 bases). V lost 4 bases and J lost 0, with 16 bases in between. The CDR3 extends over 16 amino acids. CDR1 is SGDLS and CDR2 is YYNGEE in the germline V gene. The chain's CDR3 is CASSIRQKYMNTEAFF. CDR3 sequence (DNA): TGTGCCAGCAGCATTAGACAGAAATACATGAACACTGAAGCTTTCTTT.

The chain combines TRBV18 with TRBJ2-1, with 8 positions matching TRBD1. CDR3 length equals 15 residues. Germline values: CDR1 KGHSH, CDR2 LQKENI. The junction had 9 bases not matched to a gene; V was cut back by 5 bases and J by 6 bases. The CDR3 here is CASSAGQGGGNEQFF. The DNA of the CDR3 is TGTGCCAGCTCAGCTGGACAGGGTGGGGGCAATGAGCAGTTCTTC.

This clone has ten or more counts. The rearrangement joins TRBV7-9 to TRBJ1-3; 8 bases align to TRBD1. The CDR3 runs to 17 residues. Germline trimming cut 5 bases from V and 4 bases from J; bases unmatched to any gene: 13. CDR1 and CDR2 from the germline V gene are SEHNR and FQNEAQ (reference sequence). In DNA, the CDR3 is TGTGCCAGCAGCCCAACGACAGGGGCCACGGGAGGAAACACCATATATTTT. Its protein is CASSPTTGATGGNTIYF.

This clone was detected only a few times. V is TRBV15 and J is TRBJ2-6, with 8 bases that match TRBD1. Trimming cost V 2 bases and J 0 bases; bases outside gene matches: 6. The length of the CDR3 is 18 residues. Germline V gene data show CDR1 as LNHNV and CDR2 as YYDKDF (reference sequence). In nucleotides, the CDR3 is TGTGCCACCAGCAGACAGACAGGGGTCCACTCTGGGGCCAACGTCCTGACTTTC. As protein: CATSRQTGVHSGANVLTF.

V usage is TRBV7-9 and J usage is TRBJ1-2; possibly TRBD1 for D (6 bases). The CDR3 is 15 amino acids. Germline CDR1 and CDR2: SEHNR and FQNEAQ (reference sequence). The V and J ends lost 5 bases and 6 bases respectively, with 19 bases between them. As DNA, the CDR3 is TGTGCCAGCAGCCTACCCCAGGGAGCAGGGGATGGCTACACCTTC. It yields the protein CASSLPQGAGDGYTF.

The CDR3 DNA follows: TGTGCCAGCTCAATTACAAGGACAGGGGGCACCTCTGGAAACACCATATATTTT. It yields the protein CASSITRTGGTSGNTIYF. The chain joins TRBV18 to TRBJ1-3; 11 nucleotides match TRBD1. The CDR3 runs to 18 residues. Unmatched junction bases numbered 9, after V lost 5 bases and J lost 0 bases. From germline, CDR1 is KGHSH and CDR2 LQKENI.

The chain joins TRBV27 to TRBJ2-6; D might be TRBD1 or TRBD2, each matching 5 bases. The ends were cut back, 3 bases at V and 0 bases at J, with 12 bases in the middle. The germline gives CDR1 MNHEY, CDR2 SMNVEV (reference sequence). There are 17 residues in the CDR3. The CDR3 DNA is TGTGCCAGCAGTTTTAGAGGGGTTTTCTCTGGGGCCAACGTCCTGACTTTC. The encoded protein is CASSFRGVFSGANVLTF.

The chain is built from TRBV7-2 and TRBJ1-2; D call uncertain. V was shortened by 7 bases and J by 8 bases, with 14 bases between the two germline ends. The CDR3 covers 12 residues. Germline-derived CDR1 and CDR2 are SGHTA and FQGNSA. In nucleotides, the CDR3 is TGTGCCAGCACCCCCCGGGCCTCCGGCTACACCTTC. Its protein product is CASTPRASGYTF.

This clone was observed a single time. The chain recombines TRBV7-2 with TRBJ2-3, with TRBD2 matching 11 bases. CDR3 length: 14 residues. In germline, CDR1 is SGHTA, CDR2 FQGNSA. V was clipped by 5 bases and J by 13 bases; unmatched bases: 11. This chain's CDR3 is CASSMLLAGAREYF. The CDR3 region has the DNA TGTGCCAGCAGCATGCTACTAGCGGGGGCCCGCGAGTATTTT.

This clone was counted only a few times. J is TRBJ1-2 and V is TRBV29-1, with 8 bases aligning to TRBD1. Germline CDR1 reads SQVTM; CDR2 reads ANQGSEA. The CDR3 has 13 amino acids. Germline trimming cut 6 bases from V and 2 bases from J; bases unmatched to any gene: 5. In DNA, the CDR3 is TGCAGCGTCGGGGACAGGAGGAACTATGGCTACACCTTC. The encoded protein is CSVGDRRNYGYTF.

This clone was seen only once. CDR3 in DNA: TGTGCCAGCAGCTTAGGGAAGGGGTATGAAAAACTGTTTTTT. Translating it yields CASSLGKGYEKLFF. V and J are TRBV11-2 and TRBJ1-4; D may be TRBD1 (5 bases). The CDR3 contains 14 residues. The germline V gene has CDR1 SGHAT and CDR2 FQNNGV. Trimming pared 1 base from V and 6 bases from J, leaving 9 bases between.

V gene TRBV6-1 combines with J gene TRBJ2-7, with TRBD1 as a possible D gene (6 bases). Between the trimmed V and J ends, which lost 4 bases and 2 bases, there was a span of 24 bases. From germline, CDR1 is MNHNS and CDR2 SASEGT. This CDR3 is 18 amino acids long. This CDR3 is CASSVDPHGTQTTYEQYF. The CDR3 nucleotides read TGTGCCAGCAGTGTGGACCCCCATGGGACACAGACGACCTACGAGCAGTACTTC.

The chain links TRBV6-6 to TRBJ1-6, with D perhaps matching TRBD1 (5 bases). V lost 2 bases, J lost 6 bases, and 8 bases lay in between. Germline CDR1 reads MNHNY; CDR2 reads SVGAGI (reference sequence). The CDR3 has 14 amino acids. CDR3 amino acids: CASSYIDSNSPLHF. The CDR3 DNA reads as TGTGCCAGCAGTTACATCGACAGTAATTCACCCCTCCACTTT.

This clone was counted many times. J is TRBJ2-2 and V is TRBV5-4, with D perhaps given as TRBD1 or TRBD2 (5 bases each). V shed 0 bases and J shed 4 bases, with 13 bases lying between them. This CDR3 has 16 amino acids. Germline lookup yields CDR1 SGHNT and CDR2 YYREEE (reference sequence). The CDR3 sequence is CASSLAFGGGTGELFF. The CDR3 DNA reads as TGTGCCAGCAGCTTGGCCTTCGGTGGGGGCACCGGGGAGCTGTTTTTT. Using reference TRBV5-4 and TRBJ2-2 for the parts outside the CDR3, the full variable domain is ETGVTQSPTHLIKTRGQQVTLRCSSQSGHNTVSWYQQALGQGPQFIFQYYREEENGRGNFPPRFSGLQFPNYSSELNVNALELDDSALYLCASSLAFGGGTGELFFGEGSRLTVL.

V is TRBV7-8 and J is TRBJ1-1, with D unresolved. Trimming removed 3 bases from V and 6 bases from J, with 8 bases in between. CDR1 and CDR2 (germline): SGHVS, FQNEAQ. The CDR3 is made up of 12 amino acids. CDR3 nucleotides: TGTGCCAGCAGCTTTGATTGGGCTGAAGCTTTCTTT. Its translation is CASSFDWAEAFF.

The chain uses TRBV2 and TRBJ1-1; 8 bases agree with TRBD1. Germline V gives CDR1 SNHLY, CDR2 FYNNEI. CDR3 size: 14 residues. V lost 5 bases, J lost 4 bases, and 6 bases stayed unmatched. This CDR3 reads CASSRQGSLTEAFF. The CDR3 DNA sequence: TGTGCCAGCAGTCGACAGGGGAGTCTCACTGAAGCTTTCTTT.